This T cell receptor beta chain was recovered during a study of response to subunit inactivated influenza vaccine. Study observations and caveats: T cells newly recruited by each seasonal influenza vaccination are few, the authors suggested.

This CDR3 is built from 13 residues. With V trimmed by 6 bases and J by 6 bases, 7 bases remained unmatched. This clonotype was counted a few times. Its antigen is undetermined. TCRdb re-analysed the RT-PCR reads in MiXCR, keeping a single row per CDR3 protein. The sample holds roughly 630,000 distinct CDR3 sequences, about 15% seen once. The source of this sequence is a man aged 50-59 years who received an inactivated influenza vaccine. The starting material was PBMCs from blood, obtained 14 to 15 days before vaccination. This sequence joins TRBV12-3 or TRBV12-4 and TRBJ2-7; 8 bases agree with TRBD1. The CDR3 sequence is CASSDRGTGEQYF. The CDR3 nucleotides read TGTGCCAGCAGCGACAGGGGTACCGGCGAGCAGTACTTC.